Described below is a single T cell receptor beta chain sequence and its context. This sample is drawn from a study of T cell changes during pregnancy in multiple sclerosis. The table came from immunoSEQ multiplex PCR; TCRdb's copy has only in-frame clones and leaves some out. The top ten clones hold roughly 1.5% of a sample with 40,000 to 55,000 clones, around 90% of them seen once. CDR1 is SGHRS and CDR2 is YFSETQ in the germline V gene. After removal of 2 bases from V and 6 bases from J, the junction contained 10 bases not matched to a gene. There are 16 residues in the CDR3. This sequence joins TRBV5-1 and TRBJ2-2; 7 nucleotides agree with TRBD1. Sequenced material: peripheral blood, taken in the first trimester of pregnancy. This TCR came from a female donor in good health, enrolled as a control in a pregnancy study. CDR3: CASSFTGTENPGELFF. For the CDR3, the DNA is TGCGCCAGCAGCTTTACCGGGACAGAGAATCCCGGGGAGCTGTTTTTT.